The clone carrying this TCR beta chain was seen once. What it recognizes is unknown. The sample originates from a study of cytomegalovirus exposure and HLA in healthy donors. CDR1 is MDHEN, CDR2 SYDVKM, per germline. V gave up 6 bases and J gave up 2 bases; unmatched junction bases: 5. The CDR3 runs 14 residues. PCR involved 60 Vbeta and 13 Jbeta primers. The protocol was immunoSEQ multiplex PCR, while the TCRdb copy is restricted to in-frame clones and leaves out a portion. The table shows 130,000 to 150,000 clones, with 80% to 85% occurring only once. Study outcomes and limitations: CMV serostatus was the only recorded immune exposure for donors.

This clonotype originated in a boy under 10 years old in good health and CMV-seronegative. V and J are TRBV28 and TRBJ2-7; 9 nucleotides agree with TRBD2. Sequences were obtained from PBMCs. The CDR3 is CASSRLADTYEQYF. CDR3 nucleotides: TGTGCCAGCAGCCGACTAGCGGATACCTACGAGCAGTACTTC.